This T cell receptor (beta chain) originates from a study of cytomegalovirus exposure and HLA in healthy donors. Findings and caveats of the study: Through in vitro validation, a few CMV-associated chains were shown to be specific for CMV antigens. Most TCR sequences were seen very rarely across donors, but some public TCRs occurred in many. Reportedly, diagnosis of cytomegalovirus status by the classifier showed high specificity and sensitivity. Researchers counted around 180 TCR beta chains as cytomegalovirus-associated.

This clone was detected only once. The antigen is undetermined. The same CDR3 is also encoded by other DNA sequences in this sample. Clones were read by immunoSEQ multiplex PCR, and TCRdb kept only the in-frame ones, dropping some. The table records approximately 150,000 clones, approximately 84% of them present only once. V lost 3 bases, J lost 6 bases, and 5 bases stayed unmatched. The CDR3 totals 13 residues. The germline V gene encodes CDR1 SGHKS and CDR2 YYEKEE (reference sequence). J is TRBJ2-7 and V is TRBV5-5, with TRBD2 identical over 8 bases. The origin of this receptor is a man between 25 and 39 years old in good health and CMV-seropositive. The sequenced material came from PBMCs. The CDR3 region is CASSWGLEGEQYF. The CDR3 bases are TGTGCCAGCAGCTGGGGACTAGAAGGCGAGCAGTACTTC.